What follows describes a single TCR beta chain. This sample was taken from a study of T cell changes during pregnancy in multiple sclerosis. This table comes from immunoSEQ multiplex PCR, and its TCRdb copy is limited to in-frame clones, with some not included. The table includes roughly 20,000 clones, 88% detected once. Trimming stripped 3 bases from V and 6 bases from J, with 5 bases between. Germline CDR1 LNHDA, CDR2 SQIVND (reference sequence). CDR3 size: 11 residues. This TCR derives from a female donor in good health, enrolled as a control in a pregnancy study. V usage is TRBV19 and J usage is TRBJ1-2; no firm D call. Sequenced material: CD4+ T cells from peripheral blood mononuclear cells, taken in the first trimester of pregnancy. The CDR3: CASSMRDGYTF. The CDR3 DNA is TGTGCCAGTAGTATGAGAGATGGCTACACCTTC.